The 14 T cell receptor beta chains reported below all come from one sample, sequenced in a study of vaccination and CD4 T cells after COVID-19. Noted treatment: 10-day PBMC culture with coronavirus spike peptide pools or control peptides (ViraFEST assay). At the Johns Hopkins FTIC core, DNA taken from cultured CD4+ T cells was sequenced by way of the Oncomine TCR Beta short-read assay. TCRdb re-analysed the PCR reads in MiXCR, keeping a single row per CDR3 protein. The sample yields more than 12,000 distinct CDR3 sequences, over 60% seen once. For these TCRs, the target antigens are not known. Sequenced input: CD4+ T cells from blood, cultured in vitro. These receptors came from a human donor who had recovered from COVID-19.

J is TRBJ1-6 and V is TRBV19; D possibly corresponds to TRBD1 (5 bases). Germline V gene data show CDR1 as LNHDA and CDR2 as SQIVND (reference sequence). CDR3 size: 15 residues. Trimming pared 5 bases from V and 7 bases from J, leaving 15 bases between. The CDR3 DNA follows: TGTGCCAGTAGTTATTTCGTGACAGCAAATTCACCCCTCCACTTT. This translates into CASSYFVTANSPLHF.

The chain uses TRBV7-7 and TRBJ2-7, with D perhaps matching TRBD2 (8 bases). The ends were cut back, 5 bases at V and 1 base at J, with 15 bases in the middle. The CDR3 is 15 amino acids. From germline, CDR1 is SSHAT and CDR2 FNYEAQ (reference sequence). CDR3 bases: TGTGCCAGCAGCCCCGGGGGGGACAGTTCCTACGAGCAGTACTTC. It yields the protein CASSPGGDSSYEQYF.

This sequence joins TRBV10-1 and TRBJ2-3; TRBD2 matches 7 bases. The V segment lost 6 bases and the J segment 0 bases; nucleotides outside the gene matches: 6. Germline V gene lookup returns CDR1 WNHNN and CDR2 SYGVQD (reference sequence). The length of the CDR3 is 15 residues. The CDR3 is CASSPAGFSTDTQYF. The DNA for the CDR3 is TGCGCCAGCAGCCCAGCGGGATTTAGCACAGATACGCAGTATTTT.

The CDR3 region has the DNA TGTGCCAGCACCCTCCTCCGGGACAAGGGGATGGGCGGCTACACCTTC. Translation gives CASTLLRDKGMGGYTF. The chain recombines TRBV2 with TRBJ1-2, with D possibly matching TRBD1 (6 bases). This CDR3 is 16 amino acids long. V shed 7 bases and J shed 8 bases, with 26 bases lying between them. Germline V gene lookup returns CDR1 SNHLY and CDR2 FYNNEI.

V usage is TRBV20-1 and J usage is TRBJ1-5; 8 nucleotides match TRBD1. J lost 6 bases, V lost 2 bases, and 6 bases had no gene match. Germline V gene sequence: CDR1 DFQATT, CDR2 SNEGSKA (reference sequence). The CDR3 contains 14 residues. DNA for the CDR3: TGCAGTGCTAGACGGACAGGGTCGGGTCAGCCCCAGCATTTT. It is translated as CSARRTGSGQPQHF.

There are a few counts of this clonotype. The gene calls are TRBV11-2 and TRBJ1-6; 10 bases are shared with TRBD1. The length of the CDR3 is 18 residues. V trimming: 5 bases; J trimming: 8 bases; junction bases outside the gene matches: 15. Germline CDR1 SGHAT, CDR2 FQNNGV. CDR3 nucleotides: TGTGCCAGCAGCCGAGACAGGGGGCGAGGGCACAAAGATTCACCCCTCCACTTT. Residues: CASSRDRGRGHKDSPLHF.

This sequence joins TRBV11-2 and TRBJ2-5; 10 bases line up with TRBD1. Germline V CDR1 and CDR2: SGHAT, FQNNGV. The CDR3 loop spans 14 amino acids. The trim removed 3 bases at V and 5 bases at J, leaving 3 bases unmatched. The CDR3: CASSLGQGMETQYF. The CDR3 region has the DNA TGTGCCAGCAGCTTGGGACAGGGGATGGAGACCCAGTACTTC.

This sequence joins TRBV7-2 and TRBJ1-1, with unresolved D. The germline CDR1 and CDR2 sequences are SGHTA and FQGNSA. The CDR3 totals 13 residues. V lost 2 bases, J lost 3 bases, and 7 bases lay in between. The DNA of the CDR3 is TGTGCCAGCAGCTTAAAGATCGACACTGAAGCTTTCTTT. The encoded protein is CASSLKIDTEAFF.

The chain has TRBV7-2 and TRBJ2-7; tentatively, D is TRBD2 (5 bases). Germline V gene sequence: CDR1 SGHTA, CDR2 FQGNSA. The CDR3 totals 14 residues. Trimming cost V 0 bases and J 10 bases, with 16 bases left between them. The CDR3 loop is CASSLATGTRTQYF. The DNA for the CDR3 is TGTGCCAGCAGCTTAGCTACGGGAACCCGCACCCAGTACTTC.

The rearrangement uses TRBV7-9 and TRBJ1-6; D might be TRBD1 (5 bases). Germline assignment: CDR1 SEHNR and CDR2 FQNEAQ (reference sequence). The CDR3 is made up of 14 amino acids. The V and J ends lost 4 bases and 10 bases respectively, with 14 bases between them. CDR3 sequence (DNA): TGTGCCAGCAGCTCGGGACCGTGGGGGTCACCCCTCCACTTT. Its protein product is CASSSGPWGSPLHF.

The chain employs TRBV15 and TRBJ1-3; no definite D call. Per germline, CDR1 LNHNV and CDR2 YYDKDF (reference sequence). CDR3 size: 11 residues. Trimming removed 11 bases at V and 4 bases at J, with 9 bases between. CDR3 region: CAVLGGNTIYF. The CDR3 nucleotides read TGTGCCGTGTTAGGGGGAAACACCATATATTTT.

This chain connects TRBV7-2 to TRBJ1-2; 12 nucleotides match TRBD1. Unmatched junction bases numbered 8, after V lost 0 bases and J lost 12 bases. The CDR3 has 15 amino acids. The germline gives CDR1 SGHTA, CDR2 FQGNSA. The CDR3 here is CASSLARDRGRFDTF. CDR3 nucleotides: TGTGCCAGCAGCTTAGCGCGGGACAGGGGGCGGTTCGACACCTTC.

The chain couples TRBV5-1 to TRBJ2-7; D gene uncertain. Trimming left V 2 bases short and J 3 bases short, with 9 bases between. The germline V gene has CDR1 SGHRS and CDR2 YFSETQ. The CDR3 has 13 amino acids. DNA for the CDR3: TGCGCCAGCAGCTTTTCAGGAAACTACGAGCAGTACTTC. Residues: CASSFSGNYEQYF.

In its sample, this clonotype was seen once. The rearrangement uses TRBV20-1 and TRBJ2-5; D assignment may be TRBD1 or TRBD2 (7 bases each). Trimming took 8 bases from V and 5 from J, leaving 12 bases between them. Germline V gene data show CDR1 as DFQATT and CDR2 as SNEGSKA (reference sequence). The CDR3 has 11 residues. CDR3 DNA sequence: TGCAGTACCAGGGGGGGGGAGACCCAGTACTTC. This translates into CSTRGGETQYF.